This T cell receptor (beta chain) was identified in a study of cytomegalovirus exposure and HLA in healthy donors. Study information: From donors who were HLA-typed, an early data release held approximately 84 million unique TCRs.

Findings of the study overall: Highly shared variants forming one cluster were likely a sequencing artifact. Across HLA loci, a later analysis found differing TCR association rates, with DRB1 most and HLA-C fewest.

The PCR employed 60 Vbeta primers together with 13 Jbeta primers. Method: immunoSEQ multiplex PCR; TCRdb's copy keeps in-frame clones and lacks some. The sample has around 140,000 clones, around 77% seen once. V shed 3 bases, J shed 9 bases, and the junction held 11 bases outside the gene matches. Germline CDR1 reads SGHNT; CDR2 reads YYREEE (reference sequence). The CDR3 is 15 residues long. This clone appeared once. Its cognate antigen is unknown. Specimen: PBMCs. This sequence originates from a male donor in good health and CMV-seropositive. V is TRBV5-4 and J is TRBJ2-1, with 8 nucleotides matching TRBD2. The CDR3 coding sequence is TGTGCCAGCAGCTCGGGAGGGGGGTCCGAAAGTGAGCAGTTCTTC. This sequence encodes CASSSGGGSESEQFF.